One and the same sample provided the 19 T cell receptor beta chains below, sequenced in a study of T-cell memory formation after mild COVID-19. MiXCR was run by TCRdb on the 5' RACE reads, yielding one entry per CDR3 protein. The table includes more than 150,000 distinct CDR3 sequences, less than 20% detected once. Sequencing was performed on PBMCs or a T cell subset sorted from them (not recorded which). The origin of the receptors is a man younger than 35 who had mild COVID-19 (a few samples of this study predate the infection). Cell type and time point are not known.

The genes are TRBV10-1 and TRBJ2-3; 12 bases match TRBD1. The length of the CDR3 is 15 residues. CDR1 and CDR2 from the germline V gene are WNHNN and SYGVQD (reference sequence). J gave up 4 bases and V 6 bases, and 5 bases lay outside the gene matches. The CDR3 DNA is TGCGCCAGCAGCCGGGACAGGGGGCAGGCAGATACGCAGTATTTT. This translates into CASSRDRGQADTQYF.

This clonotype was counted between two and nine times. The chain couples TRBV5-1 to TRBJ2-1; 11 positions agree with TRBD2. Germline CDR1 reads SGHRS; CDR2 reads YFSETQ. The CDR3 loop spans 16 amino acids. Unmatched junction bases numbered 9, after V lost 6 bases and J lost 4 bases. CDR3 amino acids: CASNPTGTSGYNEQFF. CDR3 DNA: TGCGCCAGCAATCCAACCGGGACTAGCGGATACAATGAGCAGTTCTTC.

CDR3: CAWGQGFVTQYF. The CDR3 DNA reads TGTGCCTGGGGGCAGGGGTTCGTGACCCAGTACTTC. The rearrangement joins TRBV30 to TRBJ2-5, with D maybe TRBD1 (6 bases). The CDR3 is made up of 12 amino acids. V was cut by 5 bases and J by 7 bases, with 14 bases left in between. Germline V gives CDR1 GTSNPN, CDR2 SVGIG (reference sequence).

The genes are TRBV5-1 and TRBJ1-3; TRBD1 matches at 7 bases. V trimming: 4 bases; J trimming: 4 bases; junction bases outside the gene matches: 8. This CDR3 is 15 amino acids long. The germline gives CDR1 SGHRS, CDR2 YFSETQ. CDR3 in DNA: TGCGCCAGCAGCCCGGGCAGGGGGGAAGGAAACACCATATATTTT. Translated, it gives CASSPGRGEGNTIYF.

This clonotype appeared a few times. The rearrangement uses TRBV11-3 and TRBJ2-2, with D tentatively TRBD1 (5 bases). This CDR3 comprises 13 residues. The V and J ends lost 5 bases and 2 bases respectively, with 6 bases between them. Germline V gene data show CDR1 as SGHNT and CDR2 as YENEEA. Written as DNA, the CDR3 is TGTGCCAGCAGCGGACACAACACCGGGGAGCTGTTTTTT. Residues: CASSGHNTGELFF. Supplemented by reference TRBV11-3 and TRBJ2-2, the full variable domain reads EAGVVQSPRYKIIEKKQPVAFWCNPISGHNTLYWYLQNLGQGPELLIRYENEEAVDDSQLPKDRFSAERLKGVDSTLKIQPAELGDSAVYLCASSGHNTGELFFGEGSRLTVL.

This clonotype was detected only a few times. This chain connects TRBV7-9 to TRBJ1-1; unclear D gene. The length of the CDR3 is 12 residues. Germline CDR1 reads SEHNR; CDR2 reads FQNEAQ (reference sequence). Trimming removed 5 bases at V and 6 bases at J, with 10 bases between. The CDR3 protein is CASSPSSPEAFF. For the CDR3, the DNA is TGTGCCAGCAGCCCGAGTAGCCCTGAAGCTTTCTTT.

The CDR3 is CSVGLRAAREQYF. Here the CDR3 DNA reads TGCAGCGTTGGTCTTCGGGCAGCGCGAGAGCAGTACTTC. The V gene is TRBV29-1, the J gene TRBJ2-7; no clear D. Germline values: CDR1 SQVTM, CDR2 ANQGSEA. Trimming shortened V by 4 bases and J by 7 bases, and 17 bases separated the two germline ends. The CDR3 contains 13 residues.

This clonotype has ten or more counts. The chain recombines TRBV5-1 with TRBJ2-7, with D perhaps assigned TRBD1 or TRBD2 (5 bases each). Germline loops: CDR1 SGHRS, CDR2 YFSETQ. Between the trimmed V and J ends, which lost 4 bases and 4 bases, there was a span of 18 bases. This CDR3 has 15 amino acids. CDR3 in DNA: TGCGCCAGCAGCCGCACTGGGACGGAGAGGTACGAGCAGTACTTC. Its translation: CASSRTGTERYEQYF.

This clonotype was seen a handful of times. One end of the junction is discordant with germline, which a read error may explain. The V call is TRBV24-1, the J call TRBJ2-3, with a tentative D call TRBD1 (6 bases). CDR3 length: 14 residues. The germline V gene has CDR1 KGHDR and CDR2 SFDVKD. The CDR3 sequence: CASRGLDQTDTQYF. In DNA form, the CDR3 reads TGCGCGAGCAGGGGTTTGGATCAGACAGATACGCAGTATTTT.

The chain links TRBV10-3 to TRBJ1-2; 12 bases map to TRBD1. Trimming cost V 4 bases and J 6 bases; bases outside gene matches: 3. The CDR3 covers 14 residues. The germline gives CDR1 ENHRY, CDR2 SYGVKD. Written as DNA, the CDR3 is TGTGCCATCAGTGTTCGGGACAGGGGGCATGGCTACACCTTC. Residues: CAISVRDRGHGYTF.

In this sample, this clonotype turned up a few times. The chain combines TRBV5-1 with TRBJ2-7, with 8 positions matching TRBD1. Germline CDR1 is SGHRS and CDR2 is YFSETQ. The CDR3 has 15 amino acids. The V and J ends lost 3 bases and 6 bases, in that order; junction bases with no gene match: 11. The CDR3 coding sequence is TGCGCCAGCAGCTGGAAGGGACAGGAAAGGAGCGAGCAGTACTTC. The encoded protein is CASSWKGQERSEQYF.

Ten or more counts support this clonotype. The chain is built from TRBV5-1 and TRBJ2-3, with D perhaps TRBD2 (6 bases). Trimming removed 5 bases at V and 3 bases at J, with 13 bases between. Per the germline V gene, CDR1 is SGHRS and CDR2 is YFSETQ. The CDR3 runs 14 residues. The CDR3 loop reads CASRNSGSTDTQYF. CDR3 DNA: TGCGCCAGCAGAAATAGCGGCTCAACAGATACGCAGTATTTT.

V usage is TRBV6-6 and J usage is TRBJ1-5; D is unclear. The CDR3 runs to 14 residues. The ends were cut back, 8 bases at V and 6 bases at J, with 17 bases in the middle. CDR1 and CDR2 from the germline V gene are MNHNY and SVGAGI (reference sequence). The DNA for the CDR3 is TGTGCCAGCTTTGAGCCGGCGGAGGCTCAGCCCCAGCATTTT. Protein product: CASFEPAEAQPQHF.

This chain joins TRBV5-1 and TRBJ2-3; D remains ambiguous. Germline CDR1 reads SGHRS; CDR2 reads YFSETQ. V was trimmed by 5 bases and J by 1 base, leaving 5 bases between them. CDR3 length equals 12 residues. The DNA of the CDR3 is TGCGCCAGCAGAACAGGCACAGATACGCAGTATTTT. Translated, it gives CASRTGTDTQYF.

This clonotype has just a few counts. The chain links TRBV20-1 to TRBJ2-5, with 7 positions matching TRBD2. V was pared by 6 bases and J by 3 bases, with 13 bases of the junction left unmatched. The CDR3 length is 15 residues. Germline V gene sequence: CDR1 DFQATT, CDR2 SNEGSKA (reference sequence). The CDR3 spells CSAASERGSKETQYF. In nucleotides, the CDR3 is TGCAGTGCAGCGTCGGAGCGGGGTTCAAAAGAGACCCAGTACTTC.

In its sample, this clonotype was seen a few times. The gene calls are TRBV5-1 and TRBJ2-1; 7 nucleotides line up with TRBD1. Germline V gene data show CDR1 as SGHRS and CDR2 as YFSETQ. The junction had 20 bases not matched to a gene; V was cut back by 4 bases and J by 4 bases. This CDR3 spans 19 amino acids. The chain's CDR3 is CASSALIKDVRDSYNEQFF. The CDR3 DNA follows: TGCGCCAGCAGCGCCTTGATTAAGGACGTCAGGGACAGTTACAATGAGCAGTTCTTC.

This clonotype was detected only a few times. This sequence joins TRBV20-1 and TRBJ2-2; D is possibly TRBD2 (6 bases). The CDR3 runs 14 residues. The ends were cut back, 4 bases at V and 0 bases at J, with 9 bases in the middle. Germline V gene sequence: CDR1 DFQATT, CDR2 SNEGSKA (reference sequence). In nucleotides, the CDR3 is TGCAGTGCTACCCGACTAGCGAACACCGGGGAGCTGTTTTTT. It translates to CSATRLANTGELFF.

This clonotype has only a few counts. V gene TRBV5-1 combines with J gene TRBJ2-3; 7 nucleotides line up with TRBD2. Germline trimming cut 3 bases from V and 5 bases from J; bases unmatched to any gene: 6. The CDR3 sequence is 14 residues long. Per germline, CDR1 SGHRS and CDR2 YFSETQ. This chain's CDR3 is CASSSGLVIDTQYF. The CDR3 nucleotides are TGCGCCAGCAGCTCAGGACTAGTCATAGATACGCAGTATTTT.

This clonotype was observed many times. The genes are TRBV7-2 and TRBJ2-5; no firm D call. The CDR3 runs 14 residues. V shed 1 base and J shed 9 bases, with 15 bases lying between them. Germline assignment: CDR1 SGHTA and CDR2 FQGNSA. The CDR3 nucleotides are TGTGCCAGCAGCTTAGGAGGAGAGGTAGTCCCCCAGTACTTC. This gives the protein CASSLGGEVVPQYF.